A single sample is the source of the 5 T cell receptor beta chains below, sequenced in a study of control samples from healthy donors and cancer patients (dated by TCRdb to 2018 to 2020). Receptors were amplified or captured by the immunoSEQ multiplex PCR assay. The clones in this table, taken by TCRdb from immuneACCESS, are in-frame only. Not every clone is retained; where verified, under half of the shortfall comes from an unresolved V gene, and the cause of the rest is unknown. Recorded for this sample are about 110,000 clones; 70% to 85% of them occurred a single time. Of the sample, roughly 6.5% falls within the top ten clones. Sequenced: blood. These TCRs come from a man between 18 and 35 years old in good health.

The gene calls are TRBV28 and TRBJ1-1; TRBD1 aligns across 7 bases. V trimming: 1 base; J trimming: 4 bases; junction bases outside the gene matches: 9. Per germline, CDR1 MDHEN and CDR2 SYDVKM. CDR3 length: 16 residues. The CDR3 DNA follows: TGTGCCAGCAGTTTATCGAGGGGGCGGTTGGTCACTGAAGCTTTCTTT. Translation: CASSLSRGRLVTEAFF.

This chain uses TRBV28 with TRBJ2-7, with TRBD2 matching over 12 bases. CDR1 is MDHEN, CDR2 SYDVKM, per germline. V gave up 6 bases and J gave up 2 bases; unmatched junction bases: 5. CDR3 length: 15 residues. The CDR3 loop is CASRTLAGGPYEQYF. The CDR3 DNA is TGTGCCAGCAGAACGCTAGCGGGGGGGCCCTACGAGCAGTACTTC.

This clone was seen just once. The CDR3 bases are TGTGCCAGCAGTGCAGCAGGGTACGGCTATGGCTACACCTTC. This gives the protein CASSAAGYGYGYTF. This chain joins TRBV6-2 or TRBV6-3 and TRBJ1-2, with D possibly matching TRBD1 (5 bases). This CDR3 spans 14 amino acids. V lost 5 bases, J lost 4 bases, and 14 bases lay in between. Germline CDR1 reads MNHEY; CDR2 reads SVGEGT.

This clone was seen many times. The rearrangement links TRBV30 to TRBJ1-5, with D hard to call. The CDR3 sequence is 14 residues long. V was trimmed by 0 bases and J by 9 bases, leaving 15 bases between them. From germline, CDR1 is GTSNPN and CDR2 SVGIG (reference sequence). CDR3 sequence reads: CAWSVPPTKLPQHF. CDR3 DNA: TGTGCCTGGAGTGTACCCCCAACTAAGTTGCCCCAGCATTTT.

The rearrangement uses TRBV27 and TRBJ1-6, with 10 bases that match TRBD1. V shed 5 bases and J 7 bases; nucleotides not matched to a gene: 5. Germline V gives CDR1 MNHEY, CDR2 SMNVEV (reference sequence). The CDR3 is made up of 15 amino acids. CDR3 sequence: CASSLRTGGNSPLHF. CDR3 bases: TGTGCCAGCAGTCTACGGACAGGGGGAAATTCACCCCTCCACTTT.